Each of the 15 T cell receptor beta chains below was sequenced from the same sample in a study of T-cell memory formation after mild COVID-19. TCRdb used MiXCR to reprocess the 5' RACE reads, holding one entry per CDR3 protein. The sample carries 250,000 to 300,000 distinct CDR3 sequences, around 15% recorded once. Material for sequencing was PBMCs or a T cell subset sorted from them (not recorded which). Receptors originate from a man younger than 35 who had mild COVID-19 (a few samples of this study predate the infection). Cell type and time point are not known.

The sample holds one count of this clonotype. This sequence joins TRBV2 and TRBJ1-6; TRBD1 aligns across 11 bases. The CDR3 spans 14 residues. Germline trimming cut 6 bases from V and 11 bases from J; bases unmatched to any gene: 6. The germline V gene encodes CDR1 SNHLY and CDR2 FYNNEI. The CDR3 is CASRGGTGGPPLHF. The DNA of the CDR3 is TGTGCCAGCAGGGGTGGGACAGGGGGGCCACCCCTCCACTTT.

This clonotype was detected a few times. The rearrangement links TRBV5-1 to TRBJ1-1, with TRBD1 matching over 9 bases. The CDR3 is 16 amino acids. The V segment lost 0 bases and the J segment 4 bases; nucleotides outside the gene matches: 7. From germline, CDR1 is SGHRS and CDR2 YFSETQ. The CDR3 nucleotides read TGCGCCAGCAGCTTGGAGTGGGGACAGGGCGGCACTGAAGCTTTCTTT. It codes for CASSLEWGQGGTEAFF.

There are a few counts of this clonotype. The chain employs TRBV12-3 or TRBV12-4 and TRBJ2-3; tentative D call: TRBD1 (6 bases). With 6 bases removed from V and 4 bases from J, the gap between germline ends came to 11 bases. The CDR3 is 13 amino acids. CDR3 sequence: CASRRPGADTQYF. The CDR3 DNA reads as TGTGCCAGCAGGCGTCCAGGGGCAGATACGCAGTATTTT.

This rearrangement joins TRBV5-1 to TRBJ2-7; the D call may be TRBD1 or TRBD2 (5 bases each). CDR1 SGHRS and CDR2 YFSETQ come from the germline V gene. CDR3 length: 15 amino acids. V was trimmed by 3 bases and J by 0 bases, leaving 13 bases between them. Written as DNA, the CDR3 is TGCGCCAGCAGCTACCTTCGGGACCCCTCCTACGAGCAGTACTTC. It yields the protein CASSYLRDPSYEQYF.

This clonotype came up a few times. The chain has TRBV6-5 and TRBJ2-5; 9 bases map to TRBD1. CDR3 length: 13 amino acids. The V gene end was trimmed by 7 bases and the J gene end by 5 bases; junction bases not matched to a gene: 5. Looked up from germline, CDR1 is MNHEY and CDR2 is SVGAGI. The CDR3 spells CASNTDRGETQYF. CDR3 coding DNA: TGTGCCAGCAACACGGACAGGGGCGAGACCCAGTACTTC.

The table lists this clonotype with a few counts. The V gene is TRBV5-1, the J gene TRBJ2-3; 7 bases agree with TRBD1. This CDR3 has 14 residues. Germline CDR1 is SGHRS and CDR2 is YFSETQ. After removal of 6 bases from V and 3 bases from J, the junction contained 7 bases not matched to a gene. The CDR3 spells CASNHRTGTDTQYF. The CDR3 nucleotides are TGCGCCAGCAACCACAGGACAGGTACAGATACGCAGTATTTT.

The V call is TRBV5-1, the J call TRBJ2-5; 7 positions match TRBD2. V dropped 1 base and J dropped 2; count of bases not matched to a gene: 5. The CDR3 runs 15 residues. The germline CDR1 and CDR2 sequences are SGHRS and YFSETQ. CDR3 amino acids: CASSLIPAGQETQYF. The CDR3 nucleotides are TGCGCCAGCAGCTTGATTCCAGCGGGGCAAGAGACCCAGTACTTC.

Ten or more counts support this clonotype. The chain links TRBV6-6 to TRBJ2-7; D gene unclear. The CDR3 loop spans 9 amino acids. V was cut by 8 bases and J by 5 bases, with 4 bases left in between. Germline V lookup: CDR1 MNHNY, CDR2 SVGAGI (reference sequence). As DNA, the CDR3 is TGTGCCAGCGGCCACGAGCAGTACTTC. Translated, it gives CASGHEQYF.

This chain connects TRBV12-5 to TRBJ1-1; D uncertain. The V and J ends lost 0 bases and 5 bases respectively, with 19 bases between them. Looked up from germline, CDR1 is LGHNT and CDR2 is FRNRAP. The CDR3 is made up of 17 amino acids. The CDR3 bases are TGTGCTAGTGGTTTGGTACTTAACCCCCGACTGAGGACTGAAGCTTTCTTT. Residues: CASGLVLNPRLRTEAFF.

This clonotype was seen many times. The chain has TRBV6-4 and TRBJ2-3; 8 nucleotides line up with TRBD1. The germline V gene encodes CDR1 MRHNA and CDR2 SNTAGT. The CDR3 extends over 15 amino acids. V was clipped by 3 bases and J by 4 bases; unmatched bases: 6. The CDR3 region has the DNA TGTGCCAGCAGTGAAGCAGGGGGCGCCCCAGATACGCAGTATTTT. The encoded protein is CASSEAGGAPDTQYF.

This clonotype was counted between two and nine times. V is TRBV20-1 and J is TRBJ1-2; 8 nucleotides align to TRBD1. The CDR3 extends over 12 amino acids. V lost 3 bases to trimming and J lost 4 bases; unmatched junction nucleotides: 1. CDR1 is DFQATT, CDR2 SNEGSKA, per germline (reference sequence). CDR3 coding DNA: TGCAGTGCTAGCAGGGGGCTCTATGGCTACACCTTC. This codes for CSASRGLYGYTF.

This clonotype was seen a few times. The chain joins TRBV10-3 to TRBJ2-3, with 9 bases fitting TRBD1. Trimming removed 4 bases from V and 7 bases from J; junction bases left unmatched: 9. This CDR3 region has 15 residues. Looked up from germline, CDR1 is ENHRY and CDR2 is SYGVKD. CDR3 sequence: CAISGTGDLVNTQYF. CDR3 in DNA: TGTGCCATCAGTGGGACAGGGGATTTGGTGAATACGCAGTATTTT.

The chain links TRBV11-1 to TRBJ1-2; D may be TRBD1 (6 bases). V was pared by 11 bases and J by 7 bases, with 17 bases between. CDR3 length equals 12 residues. CDR1 is SGHAT, CDR2 FQDESV, per germline (reference sequence). The CDR3 spells CAGTLSTGGYTF. The CDR3, as DNA: TGTGCCGGGACATTATCGACCGGTGGCTACACCTTC.

This clonotype has only one observation. This chain connects TRBV20-1 to TRBJ2-3; 8 nucleotides align to TRBD1. V trimming: 5 bases; J trimming: 4 bases; junction bases outside the gene matches: 14. The CDR3 is made up of 16 amino acids. Germline lookup yields CDR1 DFQATT and CDR2 SNEGSKA (reference sequence). The CDR3 region is CSARSLRTGNPDTQYF. DNA of the CDR3: TGCAGTGCTCGGTCCTTGAGGACAGGGAACCCAGATACGCAGTATTTT.

A few counts support this clonotype. This CDR3 reads CSVVRDRASDTQYF. The DNA for the CDR3 is TGCAGCGTTGTCCGGGACAGGGCCTCAGATACGCAGTATTTT. This chain links TRBV29-1 with TRBJ2-3, with TRBD1 matching over 9 bases. Trimming cost V 4 bases and J 4 bases; bases outside gene matches: 6. Germline CDR1 reads SQVTM; CDR2 reads ANQGSEA. The CDR3 has 14 amino acids.